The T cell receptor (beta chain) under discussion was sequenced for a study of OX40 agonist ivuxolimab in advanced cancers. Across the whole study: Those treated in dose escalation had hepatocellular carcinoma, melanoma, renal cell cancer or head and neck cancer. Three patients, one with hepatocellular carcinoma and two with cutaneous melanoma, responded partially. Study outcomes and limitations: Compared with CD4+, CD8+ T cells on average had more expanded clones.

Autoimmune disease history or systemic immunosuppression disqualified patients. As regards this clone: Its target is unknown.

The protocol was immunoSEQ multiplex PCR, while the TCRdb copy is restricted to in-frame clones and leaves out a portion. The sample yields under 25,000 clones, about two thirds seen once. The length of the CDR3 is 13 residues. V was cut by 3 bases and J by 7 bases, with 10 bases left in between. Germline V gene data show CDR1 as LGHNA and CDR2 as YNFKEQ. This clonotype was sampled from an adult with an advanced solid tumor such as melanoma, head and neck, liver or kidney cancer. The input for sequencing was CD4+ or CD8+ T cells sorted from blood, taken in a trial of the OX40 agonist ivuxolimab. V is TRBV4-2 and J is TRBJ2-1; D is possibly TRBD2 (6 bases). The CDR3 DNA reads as TGTGCCAGCAGCCAGGGAGGATGGAATGAGCAGTTCTTC. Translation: CASSQGGWNEQFF.